This T cell receptor beta chain stems from a study of cytomegalovirus exposure and HLA in healthy donors. V lost 3 bases and J 4 bases, leaving 12 bases between the germline ends. The CDR3 is 15 residues long. CDR1 is KGHSH and CDR2 is LQKENI in the germline V gene. Primers included in the PCR were 60 Vbeta and 13 Jbeta primers. Using immunoSEQ multiplex PCR, the repertoire was profiled, and TCRdb retains in-frame clones only, with some absent. This repertoire shows 75,000 to 80,000 clones, around three quarters found once; its top ten account for about 12%. Broader study findings: As a later analysis revealed, the rate of TCR association differed by HLA locus, with DRB1 most and HLA-C fewest.

Worth noting for this clone: Its target is unknown.

The source material was PBMCs. This clonotype originated in a male donor in good health and CMV-seropositive. The chain is built from TRBV18 and TRBJ2-2; D not certain. The CDR3 region is CASSPRSGSTGELFF. The CDR3 DNA is TGTGCCAGCTCACCGAGGTCCGGCAGCACCGGGGAGCTGTTTTTT.